These T cell receptor beta chains were read from a single sample in a study of human T cells and chemical hapten exposure. Using its own MiXCR run on the RACE reads, TCRdb lists one record per CDR3 protein. Of 150,000 to 200,000 distinct CDR3 sequences detected, more than 25% appear once; the ten largest clones hold 2.9%. The starting material was whole blood, obtained in connection with sensitization to the hapten diphenylcyclopropenone (DPC). Source of these receptors: a woman aged 30 to 39 with alopecia areata. Some clones in this sample may be carry-over from other donors' samples. CDR3s include the opening cysteine and the closing phenylalanine or tryptophan. The order of the fields is clone size, J gene, V gene, D gene, CDR3 DNA, CDR3 protein. D genes are given only for firm matches. Size values are once, few and many counts, or a class for expanded clones, and some rows have none.

once	TRBJ2-5	TRBV6-5	-	TGTGCCAGCAGTTACTCGAGGGCAGGGCTGGTGACCCAGTACTTC	CASSYSRAGLVTQYF
few	TRBJ2-7	TRBV29-1	-	TGCAGCGTCGAAGGTCCTCCACCCTCATACGAGCAGTACTTC	CSVEGPPPSYEQYF
-	TRBJ2-1	TRBV4-1	TRBD2	TGCGCCAGCAGCCAATTCGGACTAGAGGAAAGGTTCTTC	CASSQFGLEERFF
-	TRBJ1-1	TRBV12-3/TRBV12-4	TRBD1	TGTGCCAGCAGCCGTGGACAGGGGAGATTCACTGAAGCTTTCTTT	CASSRGQGRFTEAFF
few	TRBJ2-7	TRBV9	-	TGTGCCAGCAGCGTAGCAGGGGACCCCGACTACGAGCAGTACTTC	CASSVAGDPDYEQYF
few	TRBJ2-5	TRBV2	TRBD2	TGTGCCAGCAGTGATTTCAGCGGGAGCCCTACTGAAGAGACCCAGTACTTC	CASSDFSGSPTEETQYF
-	TRBJ2-7	TRBV29-1	TRBD1	TGCAGCGTTGCCGCCGGGACAGCTAACTACGAGCAGTACTTC	CSVAAGTANYEQYF
-	TRBJ1-6	TRBV29-1	-	TGCAGCGTTGCAGTGGAACAAAATTCACCCCTCCACTTT	CSVAVEQNSPLHF
once	TRBJ1-2	TRBV29-1	-	TGCAGCGTTGAAGAACCTCCTTCTAACTATGGCTACACCTTC	CSVEEPPSNYGYTF
-	TRBJ1-2	TRBV6-8	-	TGTGCCAGCAGTTACAGCGGGCCAAACTATGGCTACACCTTC	CASSYSGPNYGYTF